The clone carrying this T cell receptor (gamma chain) was seen a single time. As yet, its antigen is unknown. The sample comes from a study of Vδ1+ human thymocytes. The sorted cells were CD3+ Vdelta1+ Vdelta2- thymocytes from alphabeta-depleted thymus. General study findings and limits: Thymic TRG and TRD repertoires appeared highly polyclonal, with Gaussian CDR3 length distributions. Donors shared many TRG clonotypes but few TRD clonotypes. Approximately 20% of thymic delta-chain sequences were Vdelta2, with few Vdelta3, unlike blood Vdelta1+ controls. Bulk data may be misread because of unexpected Vdelta2 sequences.

From germline, CDR1 is EGSNGY and CDR2 YDSYNSKV. This CDR3 contains 13 residues. Trimming removed 2 bases from V and 9 bases from J; junction bases left unmatched: 10. The template was reverse-transcribed extracted RNA. Multiplex PCR used pooled V-gene forward primers and a constant-region reverse primer to amplify CDR3s. TCRdb reprocessed the multiplex PCR reads through CATT. The table includes tens of thousands of gamma-chain clones, over 20% detected once. The source material was Vdelta1+ gamma-delta thymocytes from the thymus. Subset here: FACS-sorted CD3+ TCRalphabeta- TCRVdelta1+ TCRVdelta2- thymocytes. This clonotype was obtained from a girl under two years old who had congenital heart surgery. This chain joins TRGV2 and TRGJ1 or TRGJ2. CDR3 bases: TGTGCCACCTGGGACGAGACTGTCATTAAGAAACTCTTT. Encoded protein: CATWDETVIKKLF.